This record concerns one T cell receptor (beta chain) sequence. What it recognizes is unknown. Unmatched junction bases numbered 9, after V lost 0 bases and J lost 5 bases. Germline V gene sequence: CDR1 SGHRS, CDR2 YFSETQ. The CDR3 contains 16 residues. Genomic DNA came from blood conventional CD4+ T cells gated CD25-low CD127-high. These data originate in a study of regulatory and conventional T cells in RAG deficiency. Findings and caveats of the study: Shannon entropy fell and Simpson indices rose in RAG-deficient patients.

Using immunoSEQ multiplex PCR, the repertoire was profiled, and TCRdb retains in-frame clones only, with some absent. The sample includes 24,000 or so clones, 90% to 95% seen only once; the top ten take approximately 0.67%. The same sample was also used in a study of regulatory T cells. That report adds: The PCR used 52 TRBV and 13 TRBJ primers. In patients, unique TRB V-J pairs were restricted and V/J usage skewed, especially in Tregs.

The rearrangement links TRBV5-1 to TRBJ2-5; 8 nucleotides match TRBD1. The TCR sequence derives from a human donor in good health. The sequencing input was CD4+ T cells sorted from blood. The CDR3 nucleotides read TGCGCCAGCAGCTTGGGAGGACAGGGTCTGGGGGAGACCCAGTACTTC. Protein: CASSLGGQGLGETQYF.